These 8 T cell receptor beta chains were sequenced from one sample in a study of blood T cell repertoires in COVID-19. Data came from immunoSEQ multiplex PCR; TCRdb stores just in-frame clones and leaves some out. The sample records about 97,000 clones, approximately 87% being singletons. The sequenced material came from peripheral blood. These receptors all stem from a human donor in a cohort sampled during active COVID-19.

The J gene is TRBJ2-5, the V gene TRBV5-4; TRBD1 matches 8 bases. V was pared by 0 bases and J by 4 bases, with 5 bases of the junction left unmatched. The CDR3 sequence is 15 residues long. The germline gives CDR1 SGHNT, CDR2 YYREEE (reference sequence). CDR3 sequence reads: CASSLGTGKRETQYF. The DNA of the CDR3 is TGTGCCAGCAGCTTGGGGACAGGGAAAAGAGAGACCCAGTACTTC.

V usage is TRBV3-1 (or the pseudogene TRBV3-2) and J usage is TRBJ1-2, with TRBD1 matching 8 bases. Losses at the gene ends were 4 bases for V and 7 bases for J; bases not matched to a gene: 8. From germline, CDR1 is LGHDT and CDR2 YNNKEL (reference sequence). The CDR3 consists of 14 residues. The CDR3 here is CASSLWTGRAGYTF. The DNA for the CDR3 is TGTGCCAGCAGCCTCTGGACAGGGCGGGCTGGCTACACCTTC.

With respect to this clone: Germline and junction disagree at one end, which may indicate a read error. The chain couples TRBV7-3 to TRBJ2-1, with 9 bases lining up with TRBD2. Germline-derived CDR1 and CDR2 are SGHTA and FQGTGA. The CDR3 is 14 residues long. The CDR3 coding sequence is TGTGCCAGCAGCTTAACGCCCGGTGTAGCGGGAGAGGTCTTC. Protein sequence: CASSLTPGVAGEVF.

The chain uses TRBV28 and TRBJ2-7; D might be TRBD1 (6 bases). V gave up 3 bases and J gave up 3 bases, with 12 bases separating them. This CDR3 comprises 14 residues. Looked up from germline, CDR1 is MDHEN and CDR2 is SYDVKM. The CDR3 protein is CASSFFDRSYEQYF. CDR3 nucleotides: TGTGCCAGCAGTTTTTTCGACAGGAGCTACGAGCAGTACTTC. The whole variable domain, filled in from reference TRBV28 and TRBJ2-7, reads DVKVTQSSRYLVKRTGEKVFLECVQDMDHENMFWYRQDPGLGLRLIYFSYDVKMKEKGDIPEGYSVSREKKERFSLILESASTNQTSMYLCASSFFDRSYEQYFGPGTRLTVT.

There are a few counts of this clone. The chain carries TRBV10-3 and TRBJ1-1; tentatively, D is TRBD1 (5 bases). There are 12 residues in the CDR3. Germline V gene sequence: CDR1 ENHRY, CDR2 SYGVKD. V was trimmed by 6 bases and J by 5 bases, leaving 10 bases between them. The CDR3, as DNA: TGTGCCATCAGCCAGACAGCTACTGAAGCTTTCTTT. Amino acids: CAISQTATEAFF.

The chain links TRBV9 to TRBJ1-3; the D is unclear. V shed 4 bases and J shed 7 bases, with 24 bases lying between them. Germline V gives CDR1 SGDLS, CDR2 YYNGEE. The CDR3 runs 17 residues. This CDR3 is CASSPRTDSVLINTIYF. The DNA of the CDR3 is TGTGCCAGCAGCCCCCGGACGGACTCTGTTCTTATCAACACCATATATTTT.

J is TRBJ2-3 and V is TRBV6-5; 7 bases agree with TRBD1. The CDR3 covers 15 residues. V shed 2 bases and J 3 bases; nucleotides not matched to a gene: 5. Germline V gene data show CDR1 as MNHEY and CDR2 as SVGAGI. The CDR3: CASSYRGRGTDTQYF. CDR3 in DNA: TGTGCCAGCAGTTACAGGGGGCGAGGGACAGATACGCAGTATTTT.

This chain uses TRBV6-5 with TRBJ1-2; 10 nucleotides line up with TRBD1. This CDR3 is built from 12 residues. CDR1 and CDR2 from the germline V gene are MNHEY and SVGAGI. J gave up 7 bases and V 6 bases, and 2 bases lay outside the gene matches. CDR3 DNA sequence: TGTGCCAGCAGGTGGACAGGGGGTGGCTACACCTTC. This encodes CASRWTGGGYTF.